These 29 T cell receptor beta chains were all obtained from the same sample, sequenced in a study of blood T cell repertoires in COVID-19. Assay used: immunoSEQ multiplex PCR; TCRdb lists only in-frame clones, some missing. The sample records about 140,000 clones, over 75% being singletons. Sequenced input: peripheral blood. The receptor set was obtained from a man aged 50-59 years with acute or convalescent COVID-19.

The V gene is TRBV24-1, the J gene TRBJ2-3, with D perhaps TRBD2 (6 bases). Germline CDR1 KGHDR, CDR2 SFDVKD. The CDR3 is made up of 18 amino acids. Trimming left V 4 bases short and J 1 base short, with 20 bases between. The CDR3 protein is CATSDPRGGAVGTDTQYF. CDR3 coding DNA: TGTGCCACCAGTGACCCGAGGGGCGGGGCGGTGGGCACAGATACGCAGTATTTT.

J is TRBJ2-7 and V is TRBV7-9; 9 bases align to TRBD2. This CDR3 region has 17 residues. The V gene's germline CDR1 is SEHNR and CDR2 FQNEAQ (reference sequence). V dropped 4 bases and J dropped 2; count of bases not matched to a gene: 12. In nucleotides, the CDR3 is TGTGCCAGCAGCTACGGGGGCAGGCGGGAGGGCCCCTACGAGCAGTACTTC. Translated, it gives CASSYGGRREGPYEQYF.

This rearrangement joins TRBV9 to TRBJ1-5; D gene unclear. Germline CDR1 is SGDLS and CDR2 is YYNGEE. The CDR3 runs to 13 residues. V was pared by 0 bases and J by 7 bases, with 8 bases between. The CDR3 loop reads CASSVDAAQPQHF. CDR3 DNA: TGTGCCAGCAGCGTAGATGCGGCCCAGCCCCAGCATTTT.

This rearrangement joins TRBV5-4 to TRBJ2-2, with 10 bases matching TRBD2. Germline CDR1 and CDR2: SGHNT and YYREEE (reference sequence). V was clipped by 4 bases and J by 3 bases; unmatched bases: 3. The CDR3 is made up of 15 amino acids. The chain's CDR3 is CASSPGLAYTGELFF. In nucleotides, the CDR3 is TGTGCCAGCAGCCCGGGACTAGCGTACACCGGGGAGCTGTTTTTT.

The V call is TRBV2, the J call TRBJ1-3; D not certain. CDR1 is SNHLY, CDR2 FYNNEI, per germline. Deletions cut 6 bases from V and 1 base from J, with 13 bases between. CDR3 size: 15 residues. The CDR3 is CASRSGPGSGNTIYF. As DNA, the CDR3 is TGTGCCAGCAGGAGTGGACCGGGGTCTGGAAACACCATATATTTT.

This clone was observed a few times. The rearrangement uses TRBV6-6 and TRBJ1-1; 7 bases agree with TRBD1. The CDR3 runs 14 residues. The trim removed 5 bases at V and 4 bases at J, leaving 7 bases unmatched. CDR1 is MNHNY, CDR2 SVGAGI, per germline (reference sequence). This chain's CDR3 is CASSLTGVSTEAFF. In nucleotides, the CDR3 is TGTGCCAGCAGTCTTACAGGGGTATCCACTGAAGCTTTCTTT.

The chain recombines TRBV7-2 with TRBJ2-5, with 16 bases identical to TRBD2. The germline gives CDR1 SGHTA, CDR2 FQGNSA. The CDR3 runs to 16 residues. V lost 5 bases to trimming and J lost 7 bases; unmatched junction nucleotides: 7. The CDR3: CASSQGLAGGSGTQYF. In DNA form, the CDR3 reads TGTGCCAGCAGCCAGGGACTAGCGGGAGGGTCCGGGACCCAGTACTTC.

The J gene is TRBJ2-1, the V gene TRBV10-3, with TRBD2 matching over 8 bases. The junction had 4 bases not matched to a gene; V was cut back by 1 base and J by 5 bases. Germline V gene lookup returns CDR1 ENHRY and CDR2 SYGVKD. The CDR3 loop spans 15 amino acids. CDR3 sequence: CAISELLAGNNEQFF. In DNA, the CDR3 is TGTGCCATCAGTGAGTTATTAGCGGGGAACAATGAGCAGTTCTTC.

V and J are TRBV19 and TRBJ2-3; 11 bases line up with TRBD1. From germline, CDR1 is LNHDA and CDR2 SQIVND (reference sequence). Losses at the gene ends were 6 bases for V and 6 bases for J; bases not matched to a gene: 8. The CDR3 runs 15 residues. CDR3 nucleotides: TGTGCCAGTAGCGGGACAGGGGGGGTGGCGGATACGCAGTATTTT. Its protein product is CASSGTGGVADTQYF.

CDR3 amino acids: CASTGTGVSEAFF. The DNA for the CDR3 is TGTGCCAGCACCGGGACAGGGGTTTCTGAAGCTTTCTTT. The rearrangement uses TRBV2 and TRBJ1-1; 10 bases fit TRBD1. This CDR3 is 13 amino acids long. CDR1 SNHLY and CDR2 FYNNEI come from the germline V gene. With 7 bases clipped from V and 6 bases from J, the junction kept 5 bases outside the gene matches.

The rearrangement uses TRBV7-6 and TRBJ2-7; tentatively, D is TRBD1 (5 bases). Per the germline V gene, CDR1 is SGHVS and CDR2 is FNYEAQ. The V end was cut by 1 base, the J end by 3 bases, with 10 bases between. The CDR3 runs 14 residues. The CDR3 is CASSLGVRVYEQYF. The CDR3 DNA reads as TGTGCCAGCAGCTTAGGGGTCAGGGTCTACGAGCAGTACTTC.

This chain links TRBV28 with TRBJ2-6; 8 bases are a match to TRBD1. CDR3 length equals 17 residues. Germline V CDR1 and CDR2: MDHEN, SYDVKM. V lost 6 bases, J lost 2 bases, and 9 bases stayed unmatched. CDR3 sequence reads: CASSSTGAGTGANVLTF. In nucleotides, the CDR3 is TGTGCCAGCAGCTCGACAGGGGCAGGGACTGGGGCCAACGTCCTGACTTTC.

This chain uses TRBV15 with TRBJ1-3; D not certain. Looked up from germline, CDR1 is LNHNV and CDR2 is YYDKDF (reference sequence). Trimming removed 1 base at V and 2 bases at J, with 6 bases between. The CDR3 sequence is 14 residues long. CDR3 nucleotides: TGTGCCACCAGCAGAGGTGAGACTGGAAACACCATATATTTT. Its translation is CATSRGETGNTIYF. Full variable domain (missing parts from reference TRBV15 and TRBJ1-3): DAMVIQNPRYQVTQFGKPVTLSCSQTLNHNVMYWYQQKSSQAPKLLFHYYDKDFNNEADTPDNFQSRRPNTSFCFLDIRSPGLGDTAMYLCATSRGETGNTIYFGEGSWLTVV.

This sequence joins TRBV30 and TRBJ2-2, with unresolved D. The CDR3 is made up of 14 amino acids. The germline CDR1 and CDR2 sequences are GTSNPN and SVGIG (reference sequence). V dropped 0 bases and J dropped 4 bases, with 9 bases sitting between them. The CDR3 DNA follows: TGTGCCTGGAGTGTACCCGAGGTCACCGGGGAGCTGTTTTTT. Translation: CAWSVPEVTGELFF.

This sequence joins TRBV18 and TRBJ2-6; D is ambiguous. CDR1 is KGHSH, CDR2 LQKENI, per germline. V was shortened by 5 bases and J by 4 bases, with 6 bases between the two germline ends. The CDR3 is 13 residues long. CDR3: CASSFLGANVLTF. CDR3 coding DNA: TGTGCCAGCTCATTCTTGGGGGCCAACGTCCTGACTTTC.

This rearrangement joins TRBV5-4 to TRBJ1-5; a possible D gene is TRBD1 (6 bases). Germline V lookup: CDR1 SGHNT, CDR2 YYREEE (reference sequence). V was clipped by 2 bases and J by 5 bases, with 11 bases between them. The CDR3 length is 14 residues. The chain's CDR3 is CASSLQGRDQPQHF. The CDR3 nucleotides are TGTGCCAGCAGCTTACAGGGACGGGATCAGCCCCAGCATTTT.

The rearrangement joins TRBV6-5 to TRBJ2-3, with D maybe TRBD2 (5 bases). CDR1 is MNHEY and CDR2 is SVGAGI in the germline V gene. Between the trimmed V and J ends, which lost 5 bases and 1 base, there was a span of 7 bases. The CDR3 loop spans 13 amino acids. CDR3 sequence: CASSMRGTDTQYF. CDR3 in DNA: TGTGCCAGCAGTATGCGGGGCACAGATACGCAGTATTTT.

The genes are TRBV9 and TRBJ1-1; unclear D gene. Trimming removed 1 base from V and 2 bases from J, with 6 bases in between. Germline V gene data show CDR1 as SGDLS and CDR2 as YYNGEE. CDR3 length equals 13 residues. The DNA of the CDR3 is TGTGCCAGCAGCGTAATGGCCAACACTGAAGCTTTCTTT. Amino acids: CASSVMANTEAFF.

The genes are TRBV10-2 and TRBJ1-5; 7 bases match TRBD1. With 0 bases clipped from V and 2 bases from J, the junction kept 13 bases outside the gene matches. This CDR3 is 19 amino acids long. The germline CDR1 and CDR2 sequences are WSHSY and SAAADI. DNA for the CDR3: TGCGCCAGCAGTGAGTCGAGATTATGGAACAGGGGTGGCAATCAGCCCCAGCATTTT. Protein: CASSESRLWNRGGNQPQHF.

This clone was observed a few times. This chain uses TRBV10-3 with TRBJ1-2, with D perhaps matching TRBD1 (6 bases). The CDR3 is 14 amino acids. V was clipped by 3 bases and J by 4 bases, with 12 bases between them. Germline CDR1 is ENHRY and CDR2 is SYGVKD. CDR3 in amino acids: CAISDTGQFYGYTF. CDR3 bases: TGTGCCATCAGTGACACAGGACAGTTCTATGGCTACACCTTC.

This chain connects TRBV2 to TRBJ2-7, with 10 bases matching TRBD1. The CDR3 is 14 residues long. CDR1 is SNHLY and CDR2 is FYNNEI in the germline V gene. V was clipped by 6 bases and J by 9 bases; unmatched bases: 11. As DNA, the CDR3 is TGTGCCAGCAGGGGGACAGGGGATCTACGAGGGCAGTACTTC. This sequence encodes CASRGTGDLRGQYF.

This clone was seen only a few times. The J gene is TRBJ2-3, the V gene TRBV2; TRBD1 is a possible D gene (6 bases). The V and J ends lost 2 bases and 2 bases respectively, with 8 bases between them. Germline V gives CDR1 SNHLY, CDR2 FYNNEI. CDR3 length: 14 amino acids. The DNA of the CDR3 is TGTGCCAGCAGTGAAAACAGGGACACAGATACGCAGTATTTT. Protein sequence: CASSENRDTDTQYF.

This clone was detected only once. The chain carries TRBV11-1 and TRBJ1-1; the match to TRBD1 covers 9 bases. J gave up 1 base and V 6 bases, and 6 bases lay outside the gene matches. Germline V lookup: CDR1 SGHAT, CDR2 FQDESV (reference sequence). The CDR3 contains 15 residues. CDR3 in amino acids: CASSLQGASNTEAFF. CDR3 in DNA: TGTGCCAGCAGTTTACAGGGGGCTTCGAACACTGAAGCTTTCTTT.

This CDR3 is CASSIRTGKGYTF. The CDR3 DNA reads as TGTGCCAGTAGTATTCGGACAGGGAAGGGCTACACCTTC. V gene TRBV19 combines with J gene TRBJ1-2, with TRBD1 matching 8 bases. This CDR3 spans 13 amino acids. The ends lost 3 bases at V and 8 bases at J; junction bases unmatched: 5. CDR1 is LNHDA, CDR2 SQIVND, per germline (reference sequence).

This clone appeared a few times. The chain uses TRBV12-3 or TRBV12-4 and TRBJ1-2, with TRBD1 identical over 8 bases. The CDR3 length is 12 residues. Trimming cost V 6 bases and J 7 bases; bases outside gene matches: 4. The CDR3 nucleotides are TGTGCCAGCAGATGGACAGGGTTTGGCTACACCTTC. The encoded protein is CASRWTGFGYTF.

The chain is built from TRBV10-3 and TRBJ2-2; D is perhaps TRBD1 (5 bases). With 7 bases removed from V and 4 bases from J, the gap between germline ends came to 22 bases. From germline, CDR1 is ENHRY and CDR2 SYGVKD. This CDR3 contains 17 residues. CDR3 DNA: TGTGCCATCACCAAGCAAAGTGGGCAGGGAATCACCGGGGAGCTGTTTTTT. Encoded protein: CAITKQSGQGITGELFF.

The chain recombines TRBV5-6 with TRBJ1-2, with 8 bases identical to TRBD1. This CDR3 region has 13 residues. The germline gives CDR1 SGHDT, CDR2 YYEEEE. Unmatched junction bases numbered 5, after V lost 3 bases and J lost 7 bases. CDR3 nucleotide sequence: TGTGCCAGCAGCTCGACAGGGGTGGGTGGCTACACCTTC. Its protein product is CASSSTGVGGYTF.

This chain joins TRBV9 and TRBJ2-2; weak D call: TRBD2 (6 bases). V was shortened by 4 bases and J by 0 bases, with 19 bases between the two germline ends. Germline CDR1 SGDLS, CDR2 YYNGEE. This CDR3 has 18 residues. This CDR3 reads CASSPHSVASANTGELFF. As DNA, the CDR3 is TGTGCCAGCAGCCCACACTCGGTTGCTAGCGCGAACACCGGGGAGCTGTTTTTT.

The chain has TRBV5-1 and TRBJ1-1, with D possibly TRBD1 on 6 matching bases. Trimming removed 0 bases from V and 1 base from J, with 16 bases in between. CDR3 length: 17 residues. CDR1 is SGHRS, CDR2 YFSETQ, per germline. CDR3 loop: CASSLGSYGGRNTEAFF. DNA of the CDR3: TGCGCCAGCAGCTTGGGTTCTTACGGGGGGCGGAACACTGAAGCTTTCTTT.